This T cell receptor (beta chain) is drawn from a study of T cells in Graves' hyperthyroidism and ophthalmopathy. The study, taken as a whole, reports: Before onset, by a median of 6.5 months, the model predicted ophthalmopathy.

For the diagnoses, clinical symptoms, serum thyroxine and TRAb, thyroid ultrasound and orbital computed tomography were used. About 10 ml fresh peripheral blood yielded the PBMCs. This clonotype was observed a handful of times. The antigen remains unidentified. RNA transcripts served as the template for amplifying TCR beta CDR3 regions. When the TCR CDR3 underwent first-round RT-PCR, the HTBI primer set was used. TCRdb ran MiXCR on the multiplex PCR reads and lists one entry per CDR3 protein. The sample carries some 420,000 distinct CDR3 sequences, approximately 13% recorded once. Germline CDR1 reads SGHRS; CDR2 reads YFSETQ. V lost 0 bases to trimming and J lost 9 bases, with 16 bases between them. This CDR3 comprises 15 residues.

This sequence was found in a woman aged 18-30 years with Graves' hyperthyroidism. The chain uses TRBV5-1 and TRBJ2-1, with a possible D match to TRBD2 (5 bases). The sequenced sample was blood. CDR3 region: CASSLVGSAGGEQFF. The CDR3, as DNA: TGCGCCAGCAGCTTGGTCGGCTCCGCCGGAGGTGAGCAGTTCTTC.